These 22 T cell receptor beta chains were sequenced from one sample in a study of T cell responses to AZD1222 COVID-19 vaccine. TCRdb keeps only in-frame clones here, not all; method: immunoSEQ multiplex PCR. The data contain 130,000 to 150,000 clones, about 93% of them singletons. This specimen was peripheral blood, taken on day 0 of AZD1222 vaccination. These receptors all come from an adult in good health.

This chain joins TRBV5-1 and TRBJ2-2; 11 bases are a match to TRBD1. The CDR3 is 16 residues long. Germline lookup yields CDR1 SGHRS and CDR2 YFSETQ. J lost 6 bases, V lost 4 bases, and 8 bases had no gene match. The CDR3: CASSPTGTGGPGELFF. The CDR3 nucleotides read TGCGCCAGCAGCCCCACCGGGACAGGGGGACCCGGGGAGCTGTTTTTT. Variable domain in full (rest from reference TRBV5-1 and TRBJ2-2): KAGVTQTPRYLIKTRGQQVTLSCSPISGHRSVSWYQQTPGQGLQFLFEYFSETQRNKGNFPGRFSGRQFSNSRSEMNVSTLELGDSALYLCASSPTGTGGPGELFFGEGSRLTVL.

This clone was seen only a few times. The rearrangement links TRBV18 to TRBJ1-2; 8 bases line up with TRBD1. The germline CDR1 and CDR2 sequences are KGHSH and LQKENI. With V trimmed by 1 base and J by 4 bases, 11 bases remained unmatched. This CDR3 has 17 residues. CDR3 region: CASSPRGMDRESYGYTF. The CDR3 bases are TGTGCCAGCTCACCACGAGGGATGGACAGGGAGAGCTATGGCTACACCTTC.

The chain is built from TRBV6-5 and TRBJ1-4, with a weak D call TRBD1 (5 bases). Trimming shortened V by 5 bases and J by 7 bases, and 14 bases separated the two germline ends. This CDR3 region has 14 residues. The V gene's germline CDR1 is MNHEY and CDR2 SVGAGI. The CDR3 region has the DNA TGTGCCAGCAGTACCGCCGGGACGTCTGAAAAACTGTTTTTT. Translating gives CASSTAGTSEKLFF.

This chain uses TRBV3-1 (or the pseudogene TRBV3-2) with TRBJ2-3; D might be TRBD1 (6 bases). The CDR3 is made up of 14 amino acids. The germline V and J ends were trimmed by 11 bases and 6 bases, with 21 bases remaining between them. Germline V gene data show CDR1 as LGHDT and CDR2 as YNNKEL (reference sequence). DNA for the CDR3: TGTGCCGGGACAACAGGGACCGATGGGGATACGCAGTATTTT. Amino acids: CAGTTGTDGDTQYF.

The chain recombines TRBV7-2 with TRBJ2-3, with D possibly TRBD2 on 6 matching bases. CDR3 length: 16 residues. The V end lost 2 bases, the J end lost 5 bases, and 17 bases lay between the germline ends. Looked up from germline, CDR1 is SGHTA and CDR2 is FQGNSA. The CDR3 coding sequence is TGTGCCAGCAGCTTAAATCCAGCGGGCGTGGTAGATACGCAGTATTTT. This encodes CASSLNPAGVVDTQYF.

The chain combines TRBV21-1 with TRBJ1-5. TRBV21-1 is labeled a pseudogene. The CDR3 covers 16 residues. CDR3 protein: CASSQTRGRLDQPQHF. In DNA, the CDR3 is TGTGCCAGCAGCCAAACCCGGGGGCGGTTGGATCAGCCCCAGCATTTT.

The chain recombines TRBV6-5 with TRBJ1-2; a weak D match, TRBD1 (5 bases). V lost 6 bases to trimming and J lost 7 bases, with 21 bases between them. The CDR3 has 15 residues. Looked up from germline, CDR1 is MNHEY and CDR2 is SVGAGI. In DNA form, the CDR3 reads TGTGCCAGCAGCCAGGCCGGGGGGGGAGGTTTTGGCTACACCTTC. This translates into CASSQAGGGGFGYTF.

The chain is built from TRBV5-1 and TRBJ2-7; D is perhaps TRBD1 or TRBD2 (5 bases each). The ends were cut back, 4 bases at V and 5 bases at J, with 25 bases in the middle. The CDR3 extends over 17 amino acids. CDR1 and CDR2 from the germline V gene are SGHRS and YFSETQ. In DNA, the CDR3 is TGCGCCAGCAGCGGGGAATCGTGGGGGACCCCAGGCGACGAGCAGTACTTC. It translates to CASSGESWGTPGDEQYF.

The V call is TRBV13, the J call TRBJ2-5; 7 bases fit TRBD2. The CDR3 is made up of 14 amino acids. The J segment lost 5 bases and the V segment lost 0 bases, leaving 3 bases of the junction unmatched. Germline assignment: CDR1 PRHDT and CDR2 FYEKMQ (reference sequence). The CDR3 protein is CASSLGASGETQYF. The CDR3 nucleotides are TGTGCCAGCAGCTTAGGTGCTAGCGGTGAGACCCAGTACTTC.

The chain employs TRBV6-1 and TRBJ1-4; possibly TRBD1 for D (5 bases). Germline V CDR1 and CDR2: MNHNS, SASEGT. This CDR3 contains 14 residues. Trimming stripped 3 bases from V and 3 bases from J, with 8 bases between. The CDR3 DNA sequence: TGTGCCAGCAGTGACCGGGGGGCTAATGAAAAACTGTTTTTT. Its translation is CASSDRGANEKLFF.

This sequence joins TRBV11-2 and TRBJ2-7, with 7 bases fitting TRBD1. V was pared by 5 bases and J by 5 bases, with 3 bases of the junction left unmatched. Germline V CDR1 and CDR2: SGHAT, FQNNGV. The CDR3 spans 12 residues. CDR3 protein: CASSIQGNEQYF. The CDR3 DNA sequence: TGTGCCAGCAGCATACAGGGGAACGAGCAGTACTTC.

The rearrangement uses TRBV9 and TRBJ2-1; a weak D match, TRBD2 (5 bases). Germline-derived CDR1 and CDR2 are SGDLS and YYNGEE. The ends were cut back, 4 bases at V and 0 bases at J, with 26 bases in the middle. CDR3 length: 20 amino acids. The CDR3 DNA sequence: TGTGCCAGCAGCCTCTCAACGGACCCCCTAGCTGGACGCTCCTACAATGAGCAGTTCTTC. As protein: CASSLSTDPLAGRSYNEQFF.

The chain carries TRBV7-9 and TRBJ2-5; 8 nucleotides agree with TRBD1. The CDR3 runs 14 residues. V shed 5 bases, J shed 1 base, and the junction held 3 bases outside the gene matches. Germline-derived CDR1 and CDR2 are SEHNR and FQNEAQ (reference sequence). DNA for the CDR3: TGTGCCAGCAGCCAGACAGGGGTCCAAGAGACCCAGTACTTC. Its protein is CASSQTGVQETQYF.

The chain recombines TRBV28 with TRBJ1-5; D is unresolved. This CDR3 has 15 amino acids. Germline V lookup: CDR1 MDHEN, CDR2 SYDVKM. V was cut by 6 bases and J by 0 bases, with 12 bases left in between. CDR3 bases: TGTGCCAGCAGCCTAGGTGGGTATAGCAATCAGCCCCAGCATTTT. This encodes CASSLGGYSNQPQHF.

The chain uses TRBV28 and TRBJ2-1, with TRBD2 matching over 9 bases. This CDR3 is 15 amino acids long. The V gene's germline CDR1 is MDHEN and CDR2 SYDVKM. Trimming took 2 bases from V and 10 from J; bases not matched to a gene: 9. Written as DNA, the CDR3 is TGTGCCAGCAGTTTAGGGGGTAGCGGGAGTAACGAGCAGTTCTTC. As protein: CASSLGGSGSNEQFF.

J is TRBJ2-7 and V is TRBV20-1; D call uncertain. Trimming stripped 3 bases from V and 0 bases from J, with 12 bases between. CDR3 size: 14 residues. Looked up from germline, CDR1 is DFQATT and CDR2 is SNEGSKA (reference sequence). The CDR3 here is CSASLLRSSYEQYF. CDR3 DNA sequence: TGCAGTGCTAGTCTCCTAAGGAGCTCCTACGAGCAGTACTTC.

This clone was seen just once. V usage is TRBV19 and J usage is TRBJ1-1; D gene ambiguous. The CDR3 is 13 residues long. Germline V gene data show CDR1 as LNHDA and CDR2 as SQIVND (reference sequence). The V and J ends lost 2 bases and 1 base respectively, with 5 bases between them. The DNA of the CDR3 is TGTGCCAGTAGTATAACACCGAACACTGAAGCTTTCTTT. It specifies CASSITPNTEAFF.

The rearrangement links TRBV6-5 to TRBJ2-7; 9 bases are a match to TRBD2. The CDR3 covers 13 residues. Germline assignment: CDR1 MNHEY and CDR2 SVGAGI. V lost 6 bases, J lost 6 bases, and 6 bases stayed unmatched. CDR3 in DNA: TGTGCCAGCAGCGTAGGACTAGCGACCGAGCAGTACTTC. This sequence encodes CASSVGLATEQYF.

The chain uses TRBV7-3 and TRBJ2-1; D is ambiguous. V was cut by 2 bases and J by 5 bases, with 10 bases left in between. This CDR3 has 14 residues. Germline values: CDR1 SGHTA, CDR2 FQGTGA. The CDR3 region is CASSLLSRNNEQFF. DNA for the CDR3: TGTGCCAGCAGCTTACTAAGTAGGAACAATGAGCAGTTCTTC. Filled out from reference TRBV7-3 and TRBJ2-1, the complete variable domain reads GAGVSQTPSNKVTEKGKYVELRCDPISGHTALYWYRQSLGQGPEFLIYFQGTGAADDSGLPNDRFFAVRPEGSVSTLKIQRTERGDSAVYLCASSLLSRNNEQFFGPGTRLTVL.

The V call is TRBV2, the J call TRBJ2-7; no definite D call. Trimming cost V 2 bases and J 3 bases, with 11 bases left between them. Germline V gene data show CDR1 as SNHLY and CDR2 as FYNNEI. This CDR3 region has 14 residues. CDR3 protein: CASSESAGNYEQYF. In nucleotides, the CDR3 is TGTGCCAGCAGTGAATCTGCAGGAAACTACGAGCAGTACTTC.

This chain joins TRBV7-9 and TRBJ1-2; D gene ambiguous. Germline CDR1 SEHNR, CDR2 FQNEAQ (reference sequence). This CDR3 region has 14 residues. Trimming cost V 2 bases and J 3 bases, with 10 bases left between them. CDR3 nucleotides: TGTGCCAGCAGCTTAACTGTCTCTTACTATGGCTACACCTTC. This translates into CASSLTVSYYGYTF.

The chain recombines TRBV27 with TRBJ2-7; D might be TRBD2 (5 bases). Trimming left V 4 bases short and J 3 bases short, with 16 bases between. CDR3 size: 15 residues. Germline CDR1 and CDR2: MNHEY and SMNVEV (reference sequence). As DNA, the CDR3 is TGTGCCAGCAGTTCTCAAGGACTGGGAAACTACGAGCAGTACTTC. It encodes CASSSQGLGNYEQYF.